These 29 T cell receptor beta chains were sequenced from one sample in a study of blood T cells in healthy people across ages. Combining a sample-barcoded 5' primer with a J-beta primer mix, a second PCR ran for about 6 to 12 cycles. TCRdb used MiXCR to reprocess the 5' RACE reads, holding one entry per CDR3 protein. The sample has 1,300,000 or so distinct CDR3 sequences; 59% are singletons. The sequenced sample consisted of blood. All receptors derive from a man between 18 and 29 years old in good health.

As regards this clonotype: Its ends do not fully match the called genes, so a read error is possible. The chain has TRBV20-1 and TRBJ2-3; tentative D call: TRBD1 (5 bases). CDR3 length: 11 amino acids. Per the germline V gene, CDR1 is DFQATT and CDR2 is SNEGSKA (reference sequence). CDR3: CSARDTYTQYF. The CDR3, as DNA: TGCAGTGCTAGGGACACATATACGCAGTATTTT.

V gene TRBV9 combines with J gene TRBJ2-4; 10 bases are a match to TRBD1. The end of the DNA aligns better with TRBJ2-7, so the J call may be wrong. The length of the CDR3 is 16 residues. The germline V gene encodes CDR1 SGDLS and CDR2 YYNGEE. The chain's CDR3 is CASSVDGTGVFYEQYF. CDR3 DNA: TGTGCCAGCAGCGTAGATGGGACAGGGGTTTTCTACGAGCAGTACTTC.

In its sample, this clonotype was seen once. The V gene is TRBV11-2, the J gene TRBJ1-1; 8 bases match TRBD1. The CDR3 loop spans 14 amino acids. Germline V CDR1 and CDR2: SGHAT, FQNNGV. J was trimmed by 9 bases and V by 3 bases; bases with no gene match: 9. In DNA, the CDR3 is TGTGCCAGCAGCTTGGGGGACAGGAGGAGACAAGCTTTCTTT. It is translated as CASSLGDRRRQAFF.

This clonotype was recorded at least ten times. CDR3 region: CSVGGQYYEQYF. CDR3 nucleotide sequence: TGCAGCGTTGGCGGACAGTACTACGAGCAGTACTTC. The chain employs TRBV29-1 and TRBJ2-7, with a tentative D call TRBD1 (6 bases). CDR1 is SQVTM, CDR2 ANQGSEA, per germline. The CDR3 has 12 amino acids. Trimming removed 4 bases at V and 3 bases at J, with 10 bases between.

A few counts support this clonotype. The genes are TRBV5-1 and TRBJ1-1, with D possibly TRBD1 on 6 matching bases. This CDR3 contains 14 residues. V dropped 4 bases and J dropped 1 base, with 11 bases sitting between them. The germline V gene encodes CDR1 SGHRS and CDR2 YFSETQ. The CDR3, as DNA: TGCGCCAGCAGCCACAAACAGGGGAACACTGAAGCTTTCTTT. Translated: CASSHKQGNTEAFF.

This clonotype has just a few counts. This CDR3 reads CASSLYRVSQETQYF. DNA of the CDR3: TGTGCCAGCAGCTTATATAGAGTCAGTCAAGAGACCCAGTACTTC. The rearrangement uses TRBV7-2 and TRBJ2-5; the D is unclear. Germline V gene sequence: CDR1 SGHTA, CDR2 FQGNSA. The CDR3 loop spans 15 amino acids. The germline V and J ends were trimmed by 2 bases and 2 bases, with 12 bases remaining between them.

Here the CDR3 reads CASQGANGETQYF. As DNA, the CDR3 is TGTGCCAGTCAAGGGGCGAACGGAGAGACCCAGTACTTC. The V gene is TRBV27, the J gene TRBJ2-5, with a possible D match to TRBD1 (5 bases). V lost 9 bases and J 4 bases, leaving 15 bases between the germline ends. This CDR3 is 13 amino acids long. Germline V gene lookup returns CDR1 MNHEY and CDR2 SMNVEV (reference sequence).

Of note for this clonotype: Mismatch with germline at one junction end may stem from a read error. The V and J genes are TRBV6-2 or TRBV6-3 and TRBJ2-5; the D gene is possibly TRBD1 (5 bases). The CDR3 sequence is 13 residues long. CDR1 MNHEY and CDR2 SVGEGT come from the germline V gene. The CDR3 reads CASSRQPQETLYF. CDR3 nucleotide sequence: TGTGCCAGCAGTCGACAGCCCCAAGAGACCCTGTACTTC.

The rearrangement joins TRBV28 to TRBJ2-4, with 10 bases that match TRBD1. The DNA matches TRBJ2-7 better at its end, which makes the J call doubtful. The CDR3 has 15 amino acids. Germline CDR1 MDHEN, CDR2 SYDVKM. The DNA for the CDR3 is TGTGCCAGCACCGTGTCCGGGACAGGGGCCTACGAGCAGTACTTC. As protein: CASTVSGTGAYEQYF.

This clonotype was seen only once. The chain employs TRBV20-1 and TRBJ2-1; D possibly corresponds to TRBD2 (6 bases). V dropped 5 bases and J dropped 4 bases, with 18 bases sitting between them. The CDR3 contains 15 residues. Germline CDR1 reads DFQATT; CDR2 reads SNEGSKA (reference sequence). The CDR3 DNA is TGCAGTGCTGACAGACGGGGGAGAATTTACAATGAGCAGTTCTTC. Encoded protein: CSADRRGRIYNEQFF.

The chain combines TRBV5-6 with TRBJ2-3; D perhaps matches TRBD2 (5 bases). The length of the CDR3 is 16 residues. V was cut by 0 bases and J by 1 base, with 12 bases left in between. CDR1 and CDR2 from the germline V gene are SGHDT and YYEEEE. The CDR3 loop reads CASSLGAEAGTDTQYF. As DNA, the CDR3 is TGTGCCAGCAGCTTGGGGGCGGAGGCGGGCACAGATACGCAGTATTTT.

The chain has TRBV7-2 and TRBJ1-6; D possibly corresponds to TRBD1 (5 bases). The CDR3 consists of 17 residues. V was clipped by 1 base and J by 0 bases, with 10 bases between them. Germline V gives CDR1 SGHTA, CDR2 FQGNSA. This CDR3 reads CASSLGQPSSYNSPLHF. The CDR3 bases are TGTGCCAGCAGCTTAGGACAGCCGAGCTCCTATAATTCACCCCTCCACTTT.

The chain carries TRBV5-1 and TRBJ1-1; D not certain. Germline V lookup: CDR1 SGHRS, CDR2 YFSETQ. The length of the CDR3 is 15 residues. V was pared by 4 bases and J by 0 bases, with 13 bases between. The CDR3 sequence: CASSPRELMNTEAFF. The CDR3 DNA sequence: TGCGCCAGCAGCCCACGGGAGCTCATGAACACTGAAGCTTTCTTT.

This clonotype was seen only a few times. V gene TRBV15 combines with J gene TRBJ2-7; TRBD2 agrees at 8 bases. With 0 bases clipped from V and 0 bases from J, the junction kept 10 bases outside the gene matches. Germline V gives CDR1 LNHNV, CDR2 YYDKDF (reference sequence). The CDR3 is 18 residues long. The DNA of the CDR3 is TGTGCCACCAGCAGAGACCTATCTGGAGCGGGGGCCTCCTACGAGCAGTACTTC. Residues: CATSRDLSGAGASYEQYF.

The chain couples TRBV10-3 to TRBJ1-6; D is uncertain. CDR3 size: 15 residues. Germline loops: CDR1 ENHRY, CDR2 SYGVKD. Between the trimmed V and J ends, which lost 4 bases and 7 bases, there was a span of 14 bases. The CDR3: CAISATEMGNSPLHF. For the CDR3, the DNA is TGTGCCATCAGTGCGACCGAGATGGGGAATTCACCCCTCCACTTT.

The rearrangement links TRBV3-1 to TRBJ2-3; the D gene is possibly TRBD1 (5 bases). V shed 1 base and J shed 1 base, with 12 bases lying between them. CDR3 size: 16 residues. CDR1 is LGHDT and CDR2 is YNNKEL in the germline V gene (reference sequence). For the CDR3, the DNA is TGTGCCAGCAGCCAAGGATGGGGCAGCCGCACAGATACGCAGTATTTT. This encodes CASSQGWGSRTDTQYF.

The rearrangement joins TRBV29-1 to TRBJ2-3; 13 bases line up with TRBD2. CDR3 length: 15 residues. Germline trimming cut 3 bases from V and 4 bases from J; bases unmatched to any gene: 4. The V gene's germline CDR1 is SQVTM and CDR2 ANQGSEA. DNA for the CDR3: TGCAGCGTTGAGGGACTAGCGGGACGGGCAGATACGCAGTATTTT. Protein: CSVEGLAGRADTQYF.

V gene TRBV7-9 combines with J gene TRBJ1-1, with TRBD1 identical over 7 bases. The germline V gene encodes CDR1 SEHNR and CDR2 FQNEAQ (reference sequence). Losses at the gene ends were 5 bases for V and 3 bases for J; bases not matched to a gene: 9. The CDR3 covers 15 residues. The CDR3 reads CASSPTGDPDTEAFF. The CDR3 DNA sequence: TGTGCCAGCAGCCCTACAGGGGATCCGGACACTGAAGCTTTCTTT.

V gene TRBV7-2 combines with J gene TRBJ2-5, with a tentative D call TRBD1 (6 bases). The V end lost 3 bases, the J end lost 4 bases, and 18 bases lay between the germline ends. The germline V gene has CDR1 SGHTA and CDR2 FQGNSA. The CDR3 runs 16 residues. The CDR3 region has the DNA TGTACCAGCAGCTTTTCGGCCAGGGGATTGAGAGAGACCCAGTACTTC. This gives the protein CTSSFSARGLRETQYF.

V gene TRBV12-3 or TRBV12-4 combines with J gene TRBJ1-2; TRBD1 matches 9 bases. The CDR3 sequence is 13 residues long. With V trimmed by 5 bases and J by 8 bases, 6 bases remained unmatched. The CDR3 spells CASSPGQGKGYTF. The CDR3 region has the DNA TGTGCCAGCAGTCCCGGACAGGGGAAGGGCTACACCTTC.

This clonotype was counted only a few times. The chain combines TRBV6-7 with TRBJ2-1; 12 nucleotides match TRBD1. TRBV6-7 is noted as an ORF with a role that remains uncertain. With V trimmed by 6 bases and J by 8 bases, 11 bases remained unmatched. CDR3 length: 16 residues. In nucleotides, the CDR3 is TGTGCCAGCAGCCGTCCCCGGGACAGGGGGCACGATGAGCAGTTCTTC. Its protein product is CASSRPRDRGHDEQFF.

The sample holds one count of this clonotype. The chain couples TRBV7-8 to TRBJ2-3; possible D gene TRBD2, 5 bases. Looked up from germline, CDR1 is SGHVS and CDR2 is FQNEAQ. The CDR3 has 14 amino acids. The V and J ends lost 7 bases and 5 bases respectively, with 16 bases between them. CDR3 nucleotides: TGTGCCAGCACCCCAGGCGGGTTCAGAGATACGCAGTATTTT. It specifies CASTPGGFRDTQYF.

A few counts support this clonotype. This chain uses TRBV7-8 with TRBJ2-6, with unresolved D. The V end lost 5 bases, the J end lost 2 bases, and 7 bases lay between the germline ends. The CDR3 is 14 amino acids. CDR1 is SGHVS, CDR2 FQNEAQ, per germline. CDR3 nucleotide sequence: TGTGCCAGCAGCCAACAGACTGGGGCCAACGTCCTGACTTTC. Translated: CASSQQTGANVLTF.

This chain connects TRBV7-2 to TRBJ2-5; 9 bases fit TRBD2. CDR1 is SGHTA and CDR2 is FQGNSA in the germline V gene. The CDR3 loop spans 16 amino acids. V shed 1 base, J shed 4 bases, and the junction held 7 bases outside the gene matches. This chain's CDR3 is CASSLGSLAGRETQYF. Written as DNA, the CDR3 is TGTGCCAGCAGCTTAGGGTCCCTAGCGGGAAGAGAGACCCAGTACTTC. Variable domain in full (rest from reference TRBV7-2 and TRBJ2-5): GAGVSQSPSNKVTEKGKDVELRCDPISGHTALYWYRQSLGQGLEFLIYFQGNSAPDKSGLPSDRFSAERTGGSVSTLTIQRTQQEDSAVYLCASSLGSLAGRETQYFGPGTRLLVL.

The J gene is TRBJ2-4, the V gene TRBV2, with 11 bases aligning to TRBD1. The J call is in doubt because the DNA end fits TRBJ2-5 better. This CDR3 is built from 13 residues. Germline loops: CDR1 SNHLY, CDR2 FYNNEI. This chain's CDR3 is CASKGTGGETQYF. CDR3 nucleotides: TGTGCCAGCAAAGGGACAGGGGGAGAGACCCAGTACTTC.

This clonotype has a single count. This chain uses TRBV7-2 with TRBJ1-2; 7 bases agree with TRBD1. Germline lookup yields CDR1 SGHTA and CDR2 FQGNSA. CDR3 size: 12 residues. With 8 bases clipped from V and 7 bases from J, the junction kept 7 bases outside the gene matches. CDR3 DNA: TGTGCCAGCGAGCAGGGGGTCAGTGGCTACACCTTC. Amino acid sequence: CASEQGVSGYTF.

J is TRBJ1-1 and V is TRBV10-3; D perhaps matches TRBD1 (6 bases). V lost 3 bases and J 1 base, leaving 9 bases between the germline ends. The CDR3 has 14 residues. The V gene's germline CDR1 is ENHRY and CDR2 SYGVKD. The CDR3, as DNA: TGTGCCATCAGTGATGGAGGGGGGAACACTGAAGCTTTCTTT. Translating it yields CAISDGGGNTEAFF.

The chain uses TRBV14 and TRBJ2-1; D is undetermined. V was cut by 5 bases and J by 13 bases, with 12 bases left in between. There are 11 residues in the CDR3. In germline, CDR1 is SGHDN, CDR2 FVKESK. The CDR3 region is CASSSVLVQFF. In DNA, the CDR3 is TGTGCCAGCAGCAGCGTTCTTGTTCAGTTCTTC.

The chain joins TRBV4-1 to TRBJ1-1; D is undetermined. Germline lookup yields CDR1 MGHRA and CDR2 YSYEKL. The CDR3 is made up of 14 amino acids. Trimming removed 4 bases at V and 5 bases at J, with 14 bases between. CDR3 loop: CASSRGNSGTEAFF. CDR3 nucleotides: TGCGCCAGCAGCCGAGGGAACAGTGGAACTGAAGCTTTCTTT.